Each of the 3 T cell receptor beta chains below was sequenced from the same sample in a study of cytomegalovirus exposure and HLA in healthy donors. In the PCR, 60 Vbeta and 13 Jbeta primers were used. TCRdb's copy holds only in-frame clones and misses some; the assay was immunoSEQ multiplex PCR. This repertoire shows fewer than 150,000 clones, 73% found once; its top ten account for roughly 14%. Material: PBMCs. The receptors were sampled from a human donor in good health.

This clone was detected only a few times. The rearrangement uses TRBV2 and TRBJ2-3; 14 nucleotides agree with TRBD2. J lost 2 bases, V lost 9 bases, and 7 bases had no gene match. CDR3 length equals 16 residues. Germline CDR1 is SNHLY and CDR2 is FYNNEI. The CDR3 reads CARTTSGRAHTDTQYF. The CDR3 region has the DNA TGTGCCAGGACGACTAGCGGGAGGGCTCACACAGATACGCAGTATTTT.

This chain links TRBV5-1 with TRBJ2-3; D may be TRBD1 (6 bases). The CDR3 spans 15 residues. V lost 4 bases and J 0 bases, leaving 12 bases between the germline ends. In germline, CDR1 is SGHRS, CDR2 YFSETQ. Here the CDR3 reads CASSVTGSSTDTQYF. The CDR3 DNA is TGCGCCAGCAGCGTGACAGGATCTAGCACAGATACGCAGTATTTT.

The gene calls are TRBV5-1 and TRBJ2-7, with 14 bases matching TRBD2. The germline V gene has CDR1 SGHRS and CDR2 YFSETQ. CDR3 length equals 17 residues. V lost 4 bases to trimming and J lost 2 bases; unmatched junction nucleotides: 8. The chain's CDR3 is CASSPGTSGRGAYEQYF. The CDR3 DNA reads as TGCGCCAGCAGCCCGGGGACTAGCGGGAGAGGGGCCTACGAGCAGTACTTC.